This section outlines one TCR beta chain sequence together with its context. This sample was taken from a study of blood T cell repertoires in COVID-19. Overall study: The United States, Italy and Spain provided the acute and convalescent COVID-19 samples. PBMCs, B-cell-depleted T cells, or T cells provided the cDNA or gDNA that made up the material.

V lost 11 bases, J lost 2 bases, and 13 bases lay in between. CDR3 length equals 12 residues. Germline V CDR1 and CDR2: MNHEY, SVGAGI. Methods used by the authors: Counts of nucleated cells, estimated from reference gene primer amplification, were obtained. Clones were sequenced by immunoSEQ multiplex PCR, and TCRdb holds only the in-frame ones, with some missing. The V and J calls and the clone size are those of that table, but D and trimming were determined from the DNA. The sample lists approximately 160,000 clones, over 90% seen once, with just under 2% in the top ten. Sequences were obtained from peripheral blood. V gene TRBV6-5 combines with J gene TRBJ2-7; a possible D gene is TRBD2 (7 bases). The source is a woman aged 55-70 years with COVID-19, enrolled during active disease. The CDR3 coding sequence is TGTGCCGGGGGGGCAGGGGCCTACGAGCAGTACTTC. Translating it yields CAGGAGAYEQYF.